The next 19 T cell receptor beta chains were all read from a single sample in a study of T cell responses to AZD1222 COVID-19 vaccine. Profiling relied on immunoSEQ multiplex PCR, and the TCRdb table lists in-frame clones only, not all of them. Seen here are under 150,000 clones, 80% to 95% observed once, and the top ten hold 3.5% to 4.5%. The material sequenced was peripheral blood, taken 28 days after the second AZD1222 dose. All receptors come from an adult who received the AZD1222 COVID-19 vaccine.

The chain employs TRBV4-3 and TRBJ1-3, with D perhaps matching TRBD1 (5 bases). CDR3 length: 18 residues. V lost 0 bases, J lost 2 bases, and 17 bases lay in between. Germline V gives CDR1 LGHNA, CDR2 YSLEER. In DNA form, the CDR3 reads TGCGCCAGCAGCCAAGAAAGTAGTTCGCGACAGCCTGGAAACACCATATATTTT. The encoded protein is CASSQESSSRQPGNTIYF.

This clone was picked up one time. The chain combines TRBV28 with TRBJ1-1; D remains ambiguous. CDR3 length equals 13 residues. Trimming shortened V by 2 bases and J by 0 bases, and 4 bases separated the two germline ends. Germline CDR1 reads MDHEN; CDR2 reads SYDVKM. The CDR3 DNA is TGTGCCAGCAGTTTAGGGGTGAACACTGAAGCTTTCTTT. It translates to CASSLGVNTEAFF. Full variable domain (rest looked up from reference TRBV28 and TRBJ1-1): DVKVTQSSRYLVKRTGEKVFLECVQDMDHENMFWYRQDPGLGLRLIYFSYDVKMKEKGDIPEGYSVSREKKERFSLILESASTNQTSMYLCASSLGVNTEAFFGQGTRLTVV.

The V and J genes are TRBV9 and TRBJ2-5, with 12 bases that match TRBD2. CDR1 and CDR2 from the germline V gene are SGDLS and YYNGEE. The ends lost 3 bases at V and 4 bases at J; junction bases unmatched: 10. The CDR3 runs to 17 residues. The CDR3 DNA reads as TGTGCCAGCAGCGAGGGGGCGTGGACTAGCGGGGTAGAGACCCAGTACTTC. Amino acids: CASSEGAWTSGVETQYF.

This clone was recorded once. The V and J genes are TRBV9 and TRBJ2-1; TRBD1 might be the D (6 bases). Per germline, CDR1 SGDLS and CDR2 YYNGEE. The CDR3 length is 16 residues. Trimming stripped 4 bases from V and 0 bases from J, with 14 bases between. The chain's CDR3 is CASSLPQGSSYNEQFF. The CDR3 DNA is TGTGCCAGCAGCCTCCCACAGGGAAGCTCCTACAATGAGCAGTTCTTC.

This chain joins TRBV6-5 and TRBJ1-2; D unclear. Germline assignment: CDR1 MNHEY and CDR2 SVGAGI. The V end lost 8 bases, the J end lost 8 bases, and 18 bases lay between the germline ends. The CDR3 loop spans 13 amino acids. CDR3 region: CASPQARGPGYTF. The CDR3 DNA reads TGTGCCAGCCCCCAGGCGAGAGGCCCCGGCTACACCTTC.

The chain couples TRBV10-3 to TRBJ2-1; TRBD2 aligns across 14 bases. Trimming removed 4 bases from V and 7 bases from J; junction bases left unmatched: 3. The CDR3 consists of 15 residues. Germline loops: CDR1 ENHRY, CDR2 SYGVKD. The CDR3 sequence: CAISAGLAGVNEQFF. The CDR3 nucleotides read TGTGCCATCAGTGCGGGACTAGCGGGAGTTAATGAGCAGTTCTTC.

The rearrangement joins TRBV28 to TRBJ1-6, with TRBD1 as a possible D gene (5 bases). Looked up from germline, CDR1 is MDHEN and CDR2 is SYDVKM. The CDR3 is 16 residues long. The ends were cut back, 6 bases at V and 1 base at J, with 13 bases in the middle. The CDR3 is CASSHSSGSYNSPLHF. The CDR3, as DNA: TGTGCCAGCAGCCATTCCTCAGGGTCCTATAATTCACCCCTCCACTTT.

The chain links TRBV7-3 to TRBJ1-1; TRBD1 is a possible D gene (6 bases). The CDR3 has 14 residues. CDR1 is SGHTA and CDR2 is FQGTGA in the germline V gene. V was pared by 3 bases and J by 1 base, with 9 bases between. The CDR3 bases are TGTGCCAGCAGCTTGGACAGCCGGAACACTGAAGCTTTCTTT. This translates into CASSLDSRNTEAFF.

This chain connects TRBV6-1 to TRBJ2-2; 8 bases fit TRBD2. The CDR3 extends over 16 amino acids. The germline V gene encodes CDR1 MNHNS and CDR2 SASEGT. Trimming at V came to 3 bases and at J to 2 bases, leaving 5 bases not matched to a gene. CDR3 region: CASSDFSGANTGELFF. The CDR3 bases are TGTGCCAGCAGTGATTTTAGCGGGGCCAACACCGGGGAGCTGTTTTTT.

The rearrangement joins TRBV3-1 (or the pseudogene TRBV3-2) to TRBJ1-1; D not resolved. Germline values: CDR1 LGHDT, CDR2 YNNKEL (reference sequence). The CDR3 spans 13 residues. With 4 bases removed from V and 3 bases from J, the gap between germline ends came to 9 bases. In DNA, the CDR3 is TGTGCCAGCAGCCTAGAGGTAGACACTGAAGCTTTCTTT. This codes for CASSLEVDTEAFF.

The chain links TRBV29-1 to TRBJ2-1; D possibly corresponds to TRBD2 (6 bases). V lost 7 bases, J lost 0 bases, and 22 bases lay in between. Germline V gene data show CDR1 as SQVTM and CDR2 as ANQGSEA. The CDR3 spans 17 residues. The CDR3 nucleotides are TGCAGCGCCAATCTAGCGTTTAGTCTTTACTCCTACAATGAGCAGTTCTTC. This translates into CSANLAFSLYSYNEQFF.

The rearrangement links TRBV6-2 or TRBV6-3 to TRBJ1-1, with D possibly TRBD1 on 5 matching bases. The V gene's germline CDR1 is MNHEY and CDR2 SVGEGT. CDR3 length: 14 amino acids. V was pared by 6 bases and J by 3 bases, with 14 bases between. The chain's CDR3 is CASSMTDEDTEAFF. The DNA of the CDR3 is TGTGCCAGCAGCATGACAGACGAAGACACTGAAGCTTTCTTT.

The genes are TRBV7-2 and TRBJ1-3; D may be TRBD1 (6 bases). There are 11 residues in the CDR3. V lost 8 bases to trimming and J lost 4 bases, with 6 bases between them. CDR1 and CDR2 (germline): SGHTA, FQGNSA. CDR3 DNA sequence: TGTGCCAGCGGACAGGGAAACACCATATATTTT. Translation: CASGQGNTIYF.

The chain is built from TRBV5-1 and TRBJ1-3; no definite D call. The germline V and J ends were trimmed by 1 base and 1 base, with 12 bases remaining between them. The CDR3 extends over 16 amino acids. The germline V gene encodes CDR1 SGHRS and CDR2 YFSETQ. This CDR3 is CASSLQLKGSGNTIYF. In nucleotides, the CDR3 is TGCGCCAGCAGCTTGCAGTTAAAGGGTTCTGGAAACACCATATATTTT.

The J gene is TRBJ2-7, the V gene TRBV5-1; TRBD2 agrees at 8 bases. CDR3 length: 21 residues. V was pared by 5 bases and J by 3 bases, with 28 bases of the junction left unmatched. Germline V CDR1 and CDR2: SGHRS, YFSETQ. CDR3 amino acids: CASSSLPVGSGTSQRYYEQYF. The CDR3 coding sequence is TGCGCCAGCAGTTCCTTGCCGGTTGGTAGCGGGACCTCCCAGAGATACTACGAGCAGTACTTC.

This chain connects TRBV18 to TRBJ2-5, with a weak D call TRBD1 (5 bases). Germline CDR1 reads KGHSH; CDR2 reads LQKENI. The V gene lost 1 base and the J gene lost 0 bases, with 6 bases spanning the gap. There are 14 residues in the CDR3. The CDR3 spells CASSPRQYQETQYF. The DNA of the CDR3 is TGTGCCAGCTCACCACGACAGTACCAAGAGACCCAGTACTTC.

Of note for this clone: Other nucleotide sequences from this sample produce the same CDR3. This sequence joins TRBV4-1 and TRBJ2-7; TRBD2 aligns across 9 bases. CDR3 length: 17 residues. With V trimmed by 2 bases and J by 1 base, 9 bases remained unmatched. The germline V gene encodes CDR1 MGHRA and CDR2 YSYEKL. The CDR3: CASSQLVAGAQSYEQYF. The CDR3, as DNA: TGCGCCAGCAGCCAACTAGTAGCGGGAGCGCAATCCTACGAGCAGTACTTC.

CDR3 protein: CASSADRVPTKNIQYF. The CDR3 DNA reads TGTGCCAGCAGCGCGGACAGGGTCCCAACCAAAAACATTCAGTACTTC. J is TRBJ2-4 and V is TRBV3-1 (or the pseudogene TRBV3-2), with 8 nucleotides matching TRBD1. V gave up 5 bases and J gave up 2 bases; unmatched junction bases: 8. Germline V lookup: CDR1 LGHDT, CDR2 YNNKEL (reference sequence). The CDR3 is 16 residues long.

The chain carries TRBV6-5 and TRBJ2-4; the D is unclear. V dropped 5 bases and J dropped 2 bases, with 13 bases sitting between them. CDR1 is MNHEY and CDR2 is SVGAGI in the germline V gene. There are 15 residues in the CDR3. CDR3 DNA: TGTGCCAGCAGTCGGACGACGGTGACCAAAAACATTCAGTACTTC. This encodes CASSRTTVTKNIQYF.